The 8 T cell receptor beta chains listed next were all sequenced from one sample in a study of T-cell memory formation after mild COVID-19. TCRdb reanalysed the 5' RACE reads using MiXCR and keeps one entry per CDR3 protein. The sample has 200,000 or so distinct CDR3 sequences; about 18% are singletons. The sequencing input was PBMCs or a T cell subset sorted from them (not recorded which). These receptors came from an adult woman who had mild COVID-19 (a few samples of this study predate the infection). Cell type and time point are not known.

V and J are TRBV5-1 and TRBJ1-3; D is uncertain. Germline CDR1 reads SGHRS; CDR2 reads YFSETQ. CDR3 length: 16 residues. With 0 bases removed from V and 0 bases from J, the gap between germline ends came to 10 bases. In DNA form, the CDR3 reads TGCGCCAGCAGCTTGGGAATTGCCGACTCTGGAAACACCATATATTTT. This sequence encodes CASSLGIADSGNTIYF.

This clonotype was seen only a few times. The V and J genes are TRBV20-1 and TRBJ1-3; TRBD1 is a possible D gene (5 bases). The V gene lost 0 bases and the J gene lost 4 bases, with 16 bases spanning the gap. This CDR3 contains 16 residues. The germline CDR1 and CDR2 sequences are DFQATT and SNEGSKA (reference sequence). The CDR3 spells CSAREGSAGRGNTIYF. CDR3 bases: TGCAGTGCTAGAGAGGGTAGTGCAGGGCGAGGAAACACCATATATTTT.

This clonotype was counted between two and nine times. The rearrangement uses TRBV30 and TRBJ2-4, with TRBD2 as a possible D gene (6 bases). This CDR3 spans 11 amino acids. Per germline, CDR1 GTSNPN and CDR2 SVGIG (reference sequence). V was trimmed by 7 bases and J by 8 bases, leaving 12 bases between them. CDR3: CASATGDIQYF. Written as DNA, the CDR3 is TGTGCCTCCGCAACGGGGGACATTCAGTACTTC.

The gene calls are TRBV12-3 or TRBV12-4 and TRBJ1-1; D remains unclear. The CDR3 contains 15 residues. Trimming took off 3 bases at V and 4 bases at J, with 15 bases between the two ends. CDR3: CASSLSRFWGTEAFF. The CDR3 bases are TGTGCCAGCAGTTTGTCGAGATTCTGGGGCACTGAAGCTTTCTTT.

The chain employs TRBV5-1 and TRBJ1-1; TRBD1 is a possible D gene (5 bases). Germline-derived CDR1 and CDR2 are SGHRS and YFSETQ. Trimming removed 0 bases at V and 5 bases at J, with 14 bases between. The CDR3 contains 15 residues. The CDR3 DNA follows: TGCGCCAGCAGCTTGGTGGCAGGGTCGGGAACTGAAGCTTTCTTT. Translated: CASSLVAGSGTEAFF.

The chain has TRBV7-8 and TRBJ2-7, with a tentative D call TRBD2 (6 bases). There are 14 residues in the CDR3. CDR1 is SGHVS, CDR2 FQNEAQ, per germline. Trimming took 3 bases from V and 0 from J, leaving 9 bases between them. The CDR3 protein is CASSFRLDSYEQYF. CDR3 in DNA: TGTGCCAGCAGCTTCCGACTAGACTCCTACGAGCAGTACTTC.

This clonotype came up a few times. This sequence joins TRBV10-3 and TRBJ2-3; TRBD2 is a possible D gene (5 bases). The CDR3 spans 14 residues. Germline lookup yields CDR1 ENHRY and CDR2 SYGVKD. The germline V and J ends were trimmed by 7 bases and 6 bases, with 17 bases remaining between them. The CDR3: CAITKASNSDTQYF. CDR3 DNA sequence: TGTGCCATCACTAAGGCTAGCAATTCGGATACGCAGTATTTT.

This clonotype has more than one count but fewer than ten. The chain carries TRBV10-3 and TRBJ1-6, with 7 bases that match TRBD1. Trimming at V came to 3 bases and at J to 8 bases, leaving 7 bases not matched to a gene. CDR1 and CDR2 from the germline V gene are ENHRY and SYGVKD. This CDR3 comprises 15 residues. In nucleotides, the CDR3 is TGTGCCATCAGTGACCTAGGGGGCGCGGATTCACCCCTCCACTTT. It is translated as CAISDLGGADSPLHF.